This paragraph reports one TCR beta chain. The CDR3 has 12 residues. Germline CDR1 reads SQVTM; CDR2 reads ANQGSEA. Trimming stripped 7 bases from V and 7 bases from J, with 16 bases between. TCRdb passed the RT-PCR reads through MiXCR, listing each CDR3 protein once. Of around 600,000 distinct CDR3 sequences listed, over 9% were seen once; the top ten hold approximately 9.9%. The data belong to a study of response to subunit inactivated influenza vaccine. The data also belong to a second study, concerning T cells expressing NK-cell markers. As reported in that work: The authors generated TCR beta cDNA through 5'RACE template switching with UMIs. What restricted sorting to alpha-beta TCR T cells in several experiments was an anti-gamma-delta TCR antibody.

This specimen consisted of PBMCs from blood, obtained on the day of vaccination. This chain connects TRBV29-1 to TRBJ1-2; possible D gene TRBD1, 5 bases. This sequence originates from a middle-aged man who received an inactivated influenza vaccine. CDR3 residues: CSGAGRDSGYTF. CDR3 bases: TGCAGCGGTGCGGGCAGGGACTCTGGCTACACCTTC.